The source of this T cell receptor beta chain is a study of blood T cell repertoires in COVID-19. Study-level background: Samples of COVID-19 (acute and convalescent) were obtained from the United States, Italy and Spain. PBMCs, B-cell-depleted T cells, or T cells were the source of the cDNA or gDNA that made up the material.

Original handling: Nucleated cell number was recorded as an estimate derived from reference gene primer amplification. Measured with immunoSEQ multiplex PCR; TCRdb has only the in-frame clones, and not every one. The V and J calls and clone size are taken from that table; D and trimming were inferred from the DNA. Among around 700,000 clones listed, around 89% were seen once. CDR1 SGHTA and CDR2 FQGNSA come from the germline V gene. Trimming stripped 5 bases from V and 2 bases from J, with 22 bases between. There are 17 residues in the CDR3. This receptor was taken from a woman younger than 35 with acute or convalescent COVID-19. The chain is built from TRBV7-2 and TRBJ2-7; TRBD2 might be the D (5 bases). The sequenced sample was peripheral blood. The CDR3 spells CASSVSRRALIPYEQYF. For the CDR3, the DNA is TGTGCCAGCAGCGTCAGCCGGCGGGCTCTTATTCCCTACGAGCAGTACTTC.